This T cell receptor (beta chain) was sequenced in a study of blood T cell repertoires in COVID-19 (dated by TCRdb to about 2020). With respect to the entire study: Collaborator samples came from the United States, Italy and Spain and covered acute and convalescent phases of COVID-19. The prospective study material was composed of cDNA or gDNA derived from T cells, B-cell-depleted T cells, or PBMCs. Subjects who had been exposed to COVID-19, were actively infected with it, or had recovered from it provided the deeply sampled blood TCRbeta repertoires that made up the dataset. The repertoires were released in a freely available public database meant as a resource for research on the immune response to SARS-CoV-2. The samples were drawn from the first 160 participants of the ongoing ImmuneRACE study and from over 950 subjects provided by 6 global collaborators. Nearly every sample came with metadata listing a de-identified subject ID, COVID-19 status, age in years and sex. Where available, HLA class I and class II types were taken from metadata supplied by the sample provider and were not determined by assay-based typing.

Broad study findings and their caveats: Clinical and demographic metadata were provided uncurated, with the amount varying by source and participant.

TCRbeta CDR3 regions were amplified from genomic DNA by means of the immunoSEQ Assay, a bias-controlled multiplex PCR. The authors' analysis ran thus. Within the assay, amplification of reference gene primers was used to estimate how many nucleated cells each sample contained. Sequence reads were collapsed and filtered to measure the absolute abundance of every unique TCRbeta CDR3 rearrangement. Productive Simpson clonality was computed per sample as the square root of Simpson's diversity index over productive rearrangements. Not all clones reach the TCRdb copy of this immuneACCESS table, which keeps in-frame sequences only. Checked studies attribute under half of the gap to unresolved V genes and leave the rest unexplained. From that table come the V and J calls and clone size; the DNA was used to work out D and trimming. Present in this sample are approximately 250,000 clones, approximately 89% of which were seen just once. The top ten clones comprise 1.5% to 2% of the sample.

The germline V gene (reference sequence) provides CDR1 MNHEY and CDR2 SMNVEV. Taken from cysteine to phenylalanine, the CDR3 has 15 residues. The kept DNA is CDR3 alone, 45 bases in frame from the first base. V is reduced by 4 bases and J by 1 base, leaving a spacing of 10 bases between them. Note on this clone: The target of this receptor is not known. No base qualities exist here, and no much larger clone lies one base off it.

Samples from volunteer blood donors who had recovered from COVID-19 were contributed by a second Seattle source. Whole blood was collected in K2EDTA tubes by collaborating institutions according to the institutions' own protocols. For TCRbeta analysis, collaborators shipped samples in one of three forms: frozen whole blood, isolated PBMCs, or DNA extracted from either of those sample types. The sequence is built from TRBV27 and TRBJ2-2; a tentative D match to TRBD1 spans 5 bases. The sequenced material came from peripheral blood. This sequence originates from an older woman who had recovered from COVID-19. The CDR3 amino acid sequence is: CASSYQTGNTGELFF. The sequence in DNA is TGTGCCAGCAGTTACCAAACAGGGAACACCGGGGAGCTGTTTTTT.